This is a list of T cell receptor beta chains from one sample in a study of response to subunit inactivated influenza vaccine. TCRdb re-analysed the RT-PCR reads in MiXCR, keeping a single row per CDR3 protein. The sample contains approximately 490,000 distinct CDR3 sequences, under 8.5% of which appear only once. Sample: PBMCs from blood, taken roughly 24 months after vaccination. Receptors originate from a man aged 50 to 69 who received an inactivated influenza vaccine. Both conserved end residues are part of each CDR3. D genes are given only for firm matches. A clone size is listed for some rows: how often the clone was seen (once, few, many), or a class if it is expanded.

TGTGCCAGCAGTGAAGGAAGGGCGACCCAGTACTTC	CASSEGRATQYF	.	TRBV6-1	few	TRBJ2-5
TGTGCCAGCAGTGCGTCGACAGGGGGCAATCAGCCCCAGCATTTT	CASSASTGGNQPQHF	TRBD1	TRBV6-2/TRBV6-3	.	TRBJ1-5
TGTGCCAGCAGCTCCCCCCGGGACGGGACGCCCAGCTCCTACGAGCAGTACTTC	CASSSPRDGTPSSYEQYF	.	TRBV5-4	.	TRBJ2-7
TGTGCCAGCAGTAGAAACCCCAGGGGGAGCAATCAGCCCCAGCATTTT	CASSRNPRGSNQPQHF	TRBD1	TRBV12-3/TRBV12-4	few	TRBJ1-5
TGCAGCGTTGTAACCCCCAGGGCGACTGAAGCTTTCTTT	CSVVTPRATEAFF	.	TRBV29-1	few	TRBJ1-1
TGTGCCAGCACCCTGGGGAGACAGGGGGGTGAAAAACTGTTTTTT	CASTLGRQGGEKLFF	TRBD1	TRBV2	.	TRBJ1-4
TGTGCCACCAGGGTCGACAGGGGGTATGGAAACACCATATATTTT	CATRVDRGYGNTIYF	TRBD1	TRBV15	.	TRBJ1-3
TGCAGCGGACTTTCGGGACAGGGGATTCGGGATACAGATACGCAGTATTTT	CSGLSGQGIRDTDTQYF	TRBD1	TRBV29-1	.	TRBJ2-3
TGTGCCAGCAGCTTGACTAGCGGTAACAATGAGCAGTTCTTC	CASSLTSGNNEQFF	TRBD2	TRBV7-2	many	TRBJ2-1
TGCAGTGCTAAAGGCCTAGCGGGGAGTACTAGCACAGATACGCAGTATTTT	CSAKGLAGSTSTDTQYF	TRBD2	TRBV20-1	.	TRBJ2-3
TGTGCCAGCAGGGCCCGCGGAGCGGGAAAACTGTTTTTT	CASRARGAGKLFF	.	TRBV6-6	.	TRBJ1-4
TGCAGTGCTGGATCCGGGACAGGGACAGATACGCAGTATTTT	CSAGSGTGTDTQYF	TRBD1	TRBV20-1	many	TRBJ2-3
TGCAGTGCTAGAGGGTTATGGGGACAGGGAAGGAGGAACTATGGCTACACCTTC	CSARGLWGQGRRNYGYTF	TRBD1	TRBV20-1	many	TRBJ1-2
TGCGCCAGCAGCTTATCAGGGGAGACTGAAGCTTTCTTT	CASSLSGETEAFF	.	TRBV5-1	many	TRBJ1-1
TGTGCCAGCAGTTTAGGGGACATTTTCAGCACTGAAGCTTTCTTT	CASSLGDIFSTEAFF	.	TRBV12-3/TRBV12-4	many	TRBJ1-1
TGTGCCAGCAGCATCTGGGCCGGGGGGTCCAATGAGCAGTTCTTC	CASSIWAGGSNEQFF	TRBD2	TRBV7-2	many	TRBJ2-1
TGTGCCAGCAGCACCCGGACAGGGACTTACAATGAGCAGTTCTTC	CASSTRTGTYNEQFF	TRBD1	TRBV7-9	few	TRBJ2-1
TGTGCCACCAGTGAGAACCGGGCCCCCACAGATACGCAGTATTTT	CATSENRAPTDTQYF	.	TRBV24-1	.	TRBJ2-3
TGTGCCAGCAGCTCCGGGACAGCGAACACCGGGGAGCTGTTTTTT	CASSSGTANTGELFF	TRBD1	TRBV9	many	TRBJ2-2
TGTGCCACCAGTGACTCCCAGGCAGGAAGCTCCTACAATGAGCAGTTCTTC	CATSDSQAGSSYNEQFF	.	TRBV24-1	.	TRBJ2-1
TGTGCCAGCAGCTTACGGGGGACAGGGAGTATGAACGAGCAGTACTTC	CASSLRGTGSMNEQYF	TRBD1	TRBV7-9	many	TRBJ2-7
TGTGCCAGCAGCACCAGGGAACACGGGGAGCTGTTTTTT	CASSTREHGELFF	.	TRBV7-2	many	TRBJ2-2
TGTGCCAGCAGCGTGGGGACCGGGGAGCTGTTTTTT	CASSVGTGELFF	.	TRBV9	many	TRBJ2-2
TGTGCCACCAGCCCCGTGGTAGCGGAGAGCTCCTACAATGAGCAGTTCTTC	CATSPVVAESSYNEQFF	.	TRBV15	many	TRBJ2-1
TGTGCCAGCACCCCGGACGGGGGGGGCTATGGCTACACCTTC	CASTPDGGGYGYTF	.	TRBV12-3/TRBV12-4	few	TRBJ1-2
TGCGCCAGCAGCCCCGCTATGGGGAGGGGGGAGCAGTACTTC	CASSPAMGRGEQYF	.	TRBV4-3	.	TRBJ2-7
TGTGCCAGCAGCCAACTACGGGGTACAGCCAACTATGGCTACACCTTC	CASSQLRGTANYGYTF	.	TRBV7-9	few	TRBJ1-2
TGTGCCAGCAGTTACTCGGCTAGCGGGGGACTAGCCAAAAACATTCAGTACTTC	CASSYSASGGLAKNIQYF	TRBD2	TRBV6-5	few	TRBJ2-4
TGCGCCAGCAGCTCCTGGCCCAGAGAAAATGATCAGTTCTTC	CASSSWPRENDQFF	.	TRBV5-1	.	TRBJ2-1
TGTGCCAGCTTTATGGATCGAGGGAACAATGAGCAGTTCTTC	CASFMDRGNNEQFF	.	TRBV2	few	TRBJ2-1
TGTGCCAGCACTTCGACAGGGGGCTATGTTGAAAAACTGTTTTTT	CASTSTGGYVEKLFF	TRBD1	TRBV28	many	TRBJ1-4
TGCAGCGTTGAATCCGGGAGTGCCTACAATGAGCAGTTCTTC	CSVESGSAYNEQFF	.	TRBV29-1	.	TRBJ2-1
TGCAGTGCTAGAGGTACTAGCGGGGGTCAGAAAACCTACGAGCAGTACTTC	CSARGTSGGQKTYEQYF	TRBD2	TRBV20-1	few	TRBJ2-7
TGTGCCAGCAGTCTGAGCGCTAATAGCAATCAGCCCCAGCATTTT	CASSLSANSNQPQHF	.	TRBV12-3/TRBV12-4	.	TRBJ1-5
TGCAGCGTTGCGGTAGGGGGCAGAAGGGAGACCCAGTACTTC	CSVAVGGRRETQYF	TRBD1	TRBV29-1	many	TRBJ2-5
TGTGCCAGCAGCTTAACCCCGGGGACTAGCGGCACAGATACGCAGTATTTT	CASSLTPGTSGTDTQYF	TRBD2	TRBV5-5	few	TRBJ2-3
TGTGCCAGCAGCTTTACTTGGGACAGCGAAGAACCTAGCACAGATACGCAGTATTTT	CASSFTWDSEEPSTDTQYF	TRBD1	TRBV7-8	.	TRBJ2-3
TGTGCCAGCAGCTTAGCCCCGGTCGGTGGGGATGAGCAGTTCTTC	CASSLAPVGGDEQFF	.	TRBV7-8	many	TRBJ2-1
TGCGCCAGCAGCTATCTCAGGGGAAAATATGGCTACACCTTC	CASSYLRGKYGYTF	.	TRBV5-1	few	TRBJ1-2
TGCAGTGCTAGTGTAATGCCCGAGGAGACCCAGTACTTC	CSASVMPEETQYF	.	TRBV20-1	few	TRBJ2-5
TGTGCCAGCAGCCAAAGGAGTATTGGGGACACTGAAGCTTTCTTT	CASSQRSIGDTEAFF	.	TRBV7-9	.	TRBJ1-1
TGTGCCACCAGCAGGGAGACCCTTTACCTCCCTGGAAACACCATATATTTT	CATSRETLYLPGNTIYF	.	TRBV15	many	TRBJ1-3
TGCGCCAGCAACGACAGGGGTCCAGCGGCCGGGGAGCTGTTTTTT	CASNDRGPAAGELFF	TRBD1	TRBV5-1	few	TRBJ2-2
TGTGCCAGCAGGCCAACGGTGAATAGCAATCAGCCCCAGCATTTT	CASRPTVNSNQPQHF	.	TRBV6-1	.	TRBJ1-5
TGTGCCAGCACCCGTGGCAGGGAACAAGAGACCCAGTACTTC	CASTRGREQETQYF	.	TRBV7-9	few	TRBJ2-5
TGTGCCAGCAGTGGTCGACAGGGAACCTACGAGCAGTACTTC	CASSGRQGTYEQYF	TRBD1	TRBV6-1	few	TRBJ2-7
TGTGCCAGCAGCTTTGAACCCGGGACAGGGGTAAATGAGCAGTTCTTC	CASSFEPGTGVNEQFF	TRBD1	TRBV11-2	few	TRBJ2-1
TGTGCCAGCAGCTCGACAGAGAAGGCTGAAGCTTTCTTT	CASSSTEKAEAFF	.	TRBV7-9	few	TRBJ1-1
TGCGCCAGCAGCTCCATACCGGGACAGACAGATACGCAGTATTTT	CASSSIPGQTDTQYF	TRBD1	TRBV5-1	many	TRBJ2-3
TGTGCCACCGCAGGGGGCCCAAGGTCACCCCTCCACTTT	CATAGGPRSPLHF	TRBD1	TRBV6-1	few	TRBJ1-6
TGCGCCAGCAGCCACCAGGCAGGGGACCTCTATGGCTACACCTTC	CASSHQAGDLYGYTF	.	TRBV4-3	.	TRBJ1-2
TGTGCCACCGACAACAGCGTCAATTCACCCCTCCACTTT	CATDNSVNSPLHF	.	TRBV6-2/TRBV6-3	few	TRBJ1-6
TGCGCCAGCAGCTTGACGAGCGGGAGCATAGATACGCAGTATTTT	CASSLTSGSIDTQYF	TRBD2	TRBV5-1	many	TRBJ2-3
TGTGCCAGCAGCCAAGGGACAGGGGGAGGTTACGAGCAGTACTTC	CASSQGTGGGYEQYF	TRBD1	TRBV14	many	TRBJ2-7